The rows below give T cell receptor beta chains drawn from one sample of a study of control samples from healthy donors and cancer patients. Repertoires were generated with immunoSEQ multiplex PCR, while TCRdb's copy carries only in-frame clones and drops some. Of about 69,000 clones listed, roughly 86% are singletons. Sequencing input: PBMCs. Source of these receptors: a man between 60 and 70 years old with lung cancer. Each CDR3 is given with its conserved first and last residue. Fields, in order: D gene, clone size, V gene, J gene, CDR3 DNA, CDR3 protein. D genes are given only for firm matches. Clone size is shown for a subset of rows, as once, few, many or a class of expanded clone.

D gene: -
clone size: -
V gene: TRBV7-6
J gene: TRBJ1-6
CDR3 DNA: TGTGCCAGCAGCTTTTCTGGCCAGGAATCTTCACCCCTCCACTTT
CDR3 protein: CASSFSGQESSPLHF

D gene: -
clone size: -
V gene: TRBV2
J gene: TRBJ2-7
CDR3 DNA: TGTGCCAGCAGGGAGGTCTACGAGCAGTACTTC
CDR3 protein: CASREVYEQYF

D gene: -
clone size: -
V gene: TRBV11-2
J gene: TRBJ2-5
CDR3 DNA: TGTGCCAGCAGCTTAGGTACAGGCAAGGAGACCCAGTACTTC
CDR3 protein: CASSLGTGKETQYF

D gene: -
clone size: -
V gene: TRBV18
J gene: TRBJ2-2
CDR3 DNA: TGTGCCAGCTCACTAGGCGGTCCCGGGGAGCTGTTTTTT
CDR3 protein: CASSLGGPGELFF

D gene: TRBD1
clone size: -
V gene: TRBV6-5
J gene: TRBJ1-1
CDR3 DNA: TGTGCCAGCAGTTTGGGACGGACAGGGGAAGCTGAAGCTTTCTTT
CDR3 protein: CASSLGRTGEAEAFF

D gene: -
clone size: -
V gene: TRBV18
J gene: TRBJ1-3
CDR3 DNA: TGTGCCAGCTCACCAACAGGGGGAAACACCATATATTTT
CDR3 protein: CASSPTGGNTIYF

D gene: -
clone size: -
V gene: TRBV4-1
J gene: TRBJ2-7
CDR3 DNA: TGCGCCAGCAGCCAAGATCCCAATACCTTCACCTACGAGCAGTACTTC
CDR3 protein: CASSQDPNTFTYEQYF

D gene: TRBD1
clone size: -
V gene: TRBV19
J gene: TRBJ2-2
CDR3 DNA: TGTGCCAGTAGAGGGACAGGGGGCACCGGGGAGCTGTTTTTT
CDR3 protein: CASRGTGGTGELFF

D gene: -
clone size: -
V gene: TRBV7-2
J gene: TRBJ1-1
CDR3 DNA: TGTGCCAGCAGCTCCAGAGGACAAGAAGACACTGAAGCTTTCTTT
CDR3 protein: CASSSRGQEDTEAFF

D gene: -
clone size: -
V gene: TRBV10-3
J gene: TRBJ1-6
CDR3 DNA: TGTGCCATCAGTGAGGCAGTGAGTAATTCACCCCTCCACTTT
CDR3 protein: CAISEAVSNSPLHF

D gene: -
clone size: -
V gene: TRBV18
J gene: TRBJ2-7
CDR3 DNA: TGTGCCAGCTCTCGGGGGCAAGGTGAGCAGTACTTC
CDR3 protein: CASSRGQGEQYF

D gene: -
clone size: once
V gene: TRBV21-1
J gene: TRBJ1-1
CDR3 DNA: TGTGCCAGCGGACCGAGGGGGCGCACTGAAGCTTTCTTT
CDR3 protein: CASGPRGRTEAFF

D gene: -
clone size: -
V gene: TRBV7-2
J gene: TRBJ2-3
CDR3 DNA: TGTGCCAGCAGCTTACTTGTGCCGGGAGATACGCAGTATTTT
CDR3 protein: CASSLLVPGDTQYF

D gene: TRBD1
clone size: -
V gene: TRBV7-2
J gene: TRBJ1-4
CDR3 DNA: TGTGCCAGCAGCTTAAGCGGGACAGGGAATGAAAAACTGTTTTTT
CDR3 protein: CASSLSGTGNEKLFF

D gene: -
clone size: -
V gene: TRBV6-5
J gene: TRBJ2-1
CDR3 DNA: TGTGCCAGCAGTAACACACCGGGCCCCGGTGACGAGCAGTTCTTC
CDR3 protein: CASSNTPGPGDEQFF

D gene: -
clone size: -
V gene: TRBV3-1/TRBV3-2
J gene: TRBJ2-5
CDR3 DNA: TGTGCCAGCATGGGTCCAGAGACCCAGTACTTC
CDR3 protein: CASMGPETQYF

D gene: -
clone size: -
V gene: TRBV30
J gene: TRBJ2-2
CDR3 DNA: TGTGCCTGGAGGAGGAGCAGCACCGGGGAGCTGTTTTTT
CDR3 protein: CAWRRSSTGELFF

D gene: TRBD1
clone size: -
V gene: TRBV9
J gene: TRBJ2-5
CDR3 DNA: TGTGCCAGCAGCCACTCCGGGACAGGGGTCCAAGAGACCCAGTACTTC
CDR3 protein: CASSHSGTGVQETQYF

D gene: TRBD1
clone size: few
V gene: TRBV11-2
J gene: TRBJ2-7
CDR3 DNA: TGTGCCAGCTCATATTCCGGGACAGGGACCTCCGAGCAGTACTTC
CDR3 protein: CASSYSGTGTSEQYF

D gene: -
clone size: -
V gene: TRBV5-4
J gene: TRBJ2-7
CDR3 DNA: TGTGCCAGCAGCTTGGCCTACGGCCCCTCTGGGGAGCAGTACTTC
CDR3 protein: CASSLAYGPSGEQYF

D gene: -
clone size: -
V gene: TRBV30
J gene: TRBJ1-6
CDR3 DNA: TGTGCCTGGATCTCCCGGGGAAAGTATAATTCACCCCTCCACTTT
CDR3 protein: CAWISRGKYNSPLHF